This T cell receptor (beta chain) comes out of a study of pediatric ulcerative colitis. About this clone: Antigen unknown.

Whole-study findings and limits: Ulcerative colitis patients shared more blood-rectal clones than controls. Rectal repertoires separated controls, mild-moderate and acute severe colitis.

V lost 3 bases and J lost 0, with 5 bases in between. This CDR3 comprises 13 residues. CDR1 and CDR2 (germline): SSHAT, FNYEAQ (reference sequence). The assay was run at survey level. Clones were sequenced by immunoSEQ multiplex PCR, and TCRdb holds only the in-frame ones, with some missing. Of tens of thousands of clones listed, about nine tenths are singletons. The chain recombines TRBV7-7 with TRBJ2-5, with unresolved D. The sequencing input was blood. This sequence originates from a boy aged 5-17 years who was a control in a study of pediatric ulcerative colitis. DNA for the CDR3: TGTGCCAGCAGCTTTCAGTACCAAGAGACCCAGTACTTC. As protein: CASSFQYQETQYF.